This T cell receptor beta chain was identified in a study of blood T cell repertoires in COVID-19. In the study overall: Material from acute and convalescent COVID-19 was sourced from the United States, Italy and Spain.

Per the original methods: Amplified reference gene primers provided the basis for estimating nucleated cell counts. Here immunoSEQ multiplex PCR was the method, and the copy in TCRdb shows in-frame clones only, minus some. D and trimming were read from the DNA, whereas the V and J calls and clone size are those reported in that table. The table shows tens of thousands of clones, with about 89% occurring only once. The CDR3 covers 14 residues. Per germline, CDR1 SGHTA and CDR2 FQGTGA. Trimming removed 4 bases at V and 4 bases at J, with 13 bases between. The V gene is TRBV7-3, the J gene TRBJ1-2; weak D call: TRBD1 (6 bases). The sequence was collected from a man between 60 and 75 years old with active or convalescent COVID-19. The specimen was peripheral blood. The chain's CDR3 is CASSSTGKGYGYTF. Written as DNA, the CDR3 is TGTGCCAGCAGCTCGACAGGAAAAGGCTATGGCTACACCTTC. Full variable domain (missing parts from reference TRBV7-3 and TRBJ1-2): GAGVSQTPSNKVTEKGKYVELRCDPISGHTALYWYRQSLGQGPEFLIYFQGTGAADDSGLPNDRFFAVRPEGSVSTLKIQRTERGDSAVYLCASSSTGKGYGYTFGSGTRLTVV.